Listed below are T cell receptor beta chains from one sample, sequenced in a study of vaccination effects on CD4 cells after COVID-19. Antigen specificity for these receptors is unknown. TCRdb's copy holds only in-frame clones and misses some; the assay was immunoSEQ multiplex PCR. The sample holds about 21,000 clones, roughly two thirds seen once. The starting material was CD4+ T cells from PBMCs cultured with HCoV-NL63 spike peptides, obtained before COVID-19 vaccination. These receptors originate from a human donor who received a COVID-19 vaccine. Both conserved end residues are part of each CDR3. The D gene is left open where the match is weak. Not all rows give a size; the values are once, few, many and, for expanded clones, a class.

v_gene: TRBV7-3
abundance: few
d_gene: TRBD2
j_gene: TRBJ2-7
CDR3nt: TGTGCCAGCAGCTTAACAAGCGGGGGGTACGAGCAGTACTTC
CDR3aa: CASSLTSGGYEQYF

v_gene: TRBV6-4
abundance: -
d_gene: -
j_gene: TRBJ2-1
CDR3nt: TGTGCCAGCAGTTTGGAACAGGGCAACAATGAGCAGTTCTTC
CDR3aa: CASSLEQGNNEQFF

v_gene: TRBV6-6
abundance: -
d_gene: TRBD1
j_gene: TRBJ1-1
CDR3nt: TGTGCCAGCAGGACCGATACAGGGGAGGGCACTGAAGCTTTCTTT
CDR3aa: CASRTDTGEGTEAFF

v_gene: TRBV3-1/TRBV3-2
abundance: -
d_gene: TRBD1
j_gene: TRBJ1-1
CDR3nt: TGTGCCAGCAGCCTGAATAACCGGGACAGTGAAGCTTTCTTT
CDR3aa: CASSLNNRDSEAFF

v_gene: TRBV12-3/TRBV12-4
abundance: -
d_gene: -
j_gene: TRBJ2-6
CDR3nt: TGTGCCAGCAGGACCGGGGCCAACGTCCTGACTTTC
CDR3aa: CASRTGANVLTF

v_gene: TRBV5-6
abundance: -
d_gene: -
j_gene: TRBJ2-3
CDR3nt: TGTGCCAGCAGACCGGCGGGGCTGATGCATACGCAGTATTTT
CDR3aa: CASRPAGLMHTQYF

v_gene: TRBV6-6
abundance: -
d_gene: -
j_gene: TRBJ1-2
CDR3nt: TGTGCCAGCAGTTACTCGGCAGGGAACAATGGCTACACCTTC
CDR3aa: CASSYSAGNNGYTF

v_gene: TRBV6-6
abundance: few
d_gene: -
j_gene: TRBJ2-7
CDR3nt: TGTGCCAGCAGTTACTCGGCCGAGACCTACGAGCAGTACTTC
CDR3aa: CASSYSAETYEQYF

v_gene: TRBV6-4
abundance: -
d_gene: -
j_gene: TRBJ1-2
CDR3nt: TGTGCCAGCAGTGGGACAAACTATGGCTACACCTTC
CDR3aa: CASSGTNYGYTF

v_gene: TRBV4-2
abundance: -
d_gene: TRBD1
j_gene: TRBJ1-3
CDR3nt: TGTGCCAGCAGCCCTGGGGGCAGGGGGCGGTCTGGAAACACCATATATTTT
CDR3aa: CASSPGGRGRSGNTIYF

v_gene: TRBV5-1
abundance: once
d_gene: -
j_gene: TRBJ1-1
CDR3nt: TGCGCCAGCACCCCGGGGGGCGTGATGAACACTGAAGCTTTCTTT
CDR3aa: CASTPGGVMNTEAFF

v_gene: TRBV5-8
abundance: few
d_gene: -
j_gene: TRBJ1-5
CDR3nt: TGTGCCAGCAGCTTGGGGTTTCGGGGACCACTCAATCAGCCCCAGCATTTT
CDR3aa: CASSLGFRGPLNQPQHF

v_gene: TRBV2
abundance: -
d_gene: -
j_gene: TRBJ1-3
CDR3nt: TGTGCCAGCAGTGAAGAAACAGGTCGCCGAAACACCATATATTTT
CDR3aa: CASSEETGRRNTIYF

v_gene: TRBV28
abundance: -
d_gene: TRBD2
j_gene: TRBJ2-5
CDR3nt: TGTGCCAGCAGTTTAGGCGGGACTAGGCTAGGGAACCAGTACTTC
CDR3aa: CASSLGGTRLGNQYF

v_gene: TRBV6-5
abundance: -
d_gene: TRBD2
j_gene: TRBJ2-1
CDR3nt: TGTGCCAGCAGTTACACCAGCGGGGGCTCCTACAATGAGCAGTTCTTC
CDR3aa: CASSYTSGGSYNEQFF

v_gene: TRBV19
abundance: -
d_gene: TRBD2
j_gene: TRBJ2-2
CDR3nt: TGTGCCAGTAGTCGGCTAGCGGGTGATCGAACCGGGGAGCTGTTTTTT
CDR3aa: CASSRLAGDRTGELFF

v_gene: TRBV6-5
abundance: -
d_gene: -
j_gene: TRBJ1-1
CDR3nt: TGTGCCAGCAACCAAGCAGGGGCTGAAGCTTTCTTT
CDR3aa: CASNQAGAEAFF

v_gene: TRBV28
abundance: few
d_gene: -
j_gene: TRBJ1-2
CDR3nt: TGTGCCAGCAGTGCCTCCAGGGTACGGGGCTACACCTTC
CDR3aa: CASSASRVRGYTF

v_gene: TRBV6-6
abundance: -
d_gene: -
j_gene: TRBJ2-2
CDR3nt: TGTGCCAGCGTTAGGACCCTATGGACCGGGGAGCTGTTTTTT
CDR3aa: CASVRTLWTGELFF

v_gene: TRBV15
abundance: -
d_gene: TRBD1
j_gene: TRBJ2-3
CDR3nt: TGTGCCACCAGCAGGACAGGGACGGGGGATACGCAGTATTTT
CDR3aa: CATSRTGTGDTQYF

v_gene: TRBV5-1
abundance: -
d_gene: -
j_gene: TRBJ2-1
CDR3nt: TGCGCCAGCAGCTTGGCGCGTGGGGGGTCGGGCAATGAGCAGTTCTTC
CDR3aa: CASSLARGGSGNEQFF

v_gene: TRBV7-2
abundance: few
d_gene: TRBD1
j_gene: TRBJ1-1
CDR3nt: TGTGCCAGCAGCTTAAGGCAGGGGGGAGCTTTCTTT
CDR3aa: CASSLRQGGAFF

v_gene: TRBV6-9
abundance: -
d_gene: TRBD2
j_gene: TRBJ2-2
CDR3nt: TGTGCCAGCAGAAGCGGGAGAGGTAACACCGGGGAGCTGTTTTTT
CDR3aa: CASRSGRGNTGELFF

v_gene: TRBV5-4
abundance: -
d_gene: -
j_gene: TRBJ1-1
CDR3nt: TGTGCCAGCAGCTTGTCCCTATTTAGCACTGAAGCTTTCTTT
CDR3aa: CASSLSLFSTEAFF